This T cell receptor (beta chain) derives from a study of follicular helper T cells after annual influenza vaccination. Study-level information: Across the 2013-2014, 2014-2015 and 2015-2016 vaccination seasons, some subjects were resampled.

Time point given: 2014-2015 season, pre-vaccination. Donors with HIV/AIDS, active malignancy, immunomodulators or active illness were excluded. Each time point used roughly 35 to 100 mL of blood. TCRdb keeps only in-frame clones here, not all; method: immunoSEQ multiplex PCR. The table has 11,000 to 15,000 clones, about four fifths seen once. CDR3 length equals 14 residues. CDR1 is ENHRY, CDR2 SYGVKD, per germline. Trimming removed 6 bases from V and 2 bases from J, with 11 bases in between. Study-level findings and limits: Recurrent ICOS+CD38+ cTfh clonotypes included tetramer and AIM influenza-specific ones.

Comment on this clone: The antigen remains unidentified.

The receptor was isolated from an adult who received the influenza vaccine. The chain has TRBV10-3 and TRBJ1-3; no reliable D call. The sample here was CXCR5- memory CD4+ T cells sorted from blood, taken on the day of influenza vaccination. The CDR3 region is CAISPGGAGNTIYF. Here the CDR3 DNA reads TGTGCCATCAGCCCAGGTGGTGCTGGAAACACCATATATTTT.